The sample holds a few counts of the clone carrying this T cell receptor beta chain. The antigen is not known. This entry belongs to a study of blood T cells in healthy people across ages. Study-level background: Per every two T cells, about one barcoded beta molecule was captured by template switching.

Germline lookup yields CDR1 DFQATT and CDR2 SNEGSKA (reference sequence). CDR3 length equals 15 residues. The germline V and J ends were trimmed by 5 bases and 1 base, with 17 bases remaining between them. A second PCR, run for about 7 to 12 cycles, used a sample-barcoded 5' primer plus a J-beta primer mix. TCRdb called the 5' RACE reads again in MiXCR, with one record for every CDR3 protein. The data contain a few hundred thousand distinct CDR3 sequences, 27% of them seen just once; the ten biggest clones take up roughly 20%. Findings and limits, study-wide: Investigators viewed diversity estimates from one million T cells as underestimates, the study reported.

The sequence came from a woman in her 70s in good health. What was sequenced was blood. This chain uses TRBV20-1 with TRBJ1-1; D perhaps matches TRBD1 (5 bases). CDR3 nucleotide sequence: TGCAGTGCTCCTCCCGGGGGTCTCGGGAACACTGAAGCTTTCTTT. Residues: CSAPPGGLGNTEAFF.